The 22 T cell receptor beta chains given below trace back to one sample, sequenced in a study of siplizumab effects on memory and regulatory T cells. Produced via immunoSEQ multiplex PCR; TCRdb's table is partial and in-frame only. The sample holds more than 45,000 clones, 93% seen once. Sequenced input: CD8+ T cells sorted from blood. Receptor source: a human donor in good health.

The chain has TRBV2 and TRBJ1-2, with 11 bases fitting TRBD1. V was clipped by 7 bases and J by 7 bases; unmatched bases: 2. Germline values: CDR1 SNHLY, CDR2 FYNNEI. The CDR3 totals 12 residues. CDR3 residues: CASTGTGGGYTF. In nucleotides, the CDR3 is TGTGCCAGCACCGGGACAGGGGGTGGCTACACCTTC.

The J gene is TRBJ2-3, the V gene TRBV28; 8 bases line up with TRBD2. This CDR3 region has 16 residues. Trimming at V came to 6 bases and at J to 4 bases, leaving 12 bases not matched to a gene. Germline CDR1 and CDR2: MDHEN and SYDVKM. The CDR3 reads CASSPISGREADTQYF. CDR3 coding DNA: TGTGCCAGCAGCCCTATAAGCGGGAGAGAGGCAGATACGCAGTATTTT. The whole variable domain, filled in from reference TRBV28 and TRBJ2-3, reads DVKVTQSSRYLVKRTGEKVFLECVQDMDHENMFWYRQDPGLGLRLIYFSYDVKMKEKGDIPEGYSVSREKKERFSLILESASTNQTSMYLCASSPISGREADTQYFGPGTRLTVL.

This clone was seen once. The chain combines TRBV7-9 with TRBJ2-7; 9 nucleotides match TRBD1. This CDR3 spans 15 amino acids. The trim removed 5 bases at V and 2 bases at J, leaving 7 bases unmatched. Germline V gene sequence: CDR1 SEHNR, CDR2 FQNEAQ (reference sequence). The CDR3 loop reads CASSGEGQGTYEQYF. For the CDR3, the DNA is TGTGCCAGCAGCGGAGAGGGACAGGGAACCTACGAGCAGTACTTC.

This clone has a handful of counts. The CDR3 DNA follows: TGCAGCGTTGCCCAGGGTTCCATTGAGGCCGGGGAGCTGTTTTTT. Protein product: CSVAQGSIEAGELFF. J is TRBJ2-2 and V is TRBV29-1; D perhaps matches TRBD1 (5 bases). The CDR3 consists of 15 residues. Deletions cut 4 bases from V and 6 bases from J, with 18 bases between. Per the germline V gene, CDR1 is SQVTM and CDR2 is ANQGSEA.

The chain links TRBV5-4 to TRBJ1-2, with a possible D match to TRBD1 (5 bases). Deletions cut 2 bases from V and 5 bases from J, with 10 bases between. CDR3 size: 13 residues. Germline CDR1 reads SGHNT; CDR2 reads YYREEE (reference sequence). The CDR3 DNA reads TGTGCCAGCAGCTTTGGGGGTGGGTATGGCTACACCTTC. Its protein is CASSFGGGYGYTF.

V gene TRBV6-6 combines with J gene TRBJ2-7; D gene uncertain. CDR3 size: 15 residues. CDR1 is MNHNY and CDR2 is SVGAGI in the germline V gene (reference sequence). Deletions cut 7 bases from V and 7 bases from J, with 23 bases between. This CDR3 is CASTPLGSRSDEQYF. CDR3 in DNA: TGTGCCAGCACCCCATTGGGTAGTCGATCTGATGAGCAGTACTTC.

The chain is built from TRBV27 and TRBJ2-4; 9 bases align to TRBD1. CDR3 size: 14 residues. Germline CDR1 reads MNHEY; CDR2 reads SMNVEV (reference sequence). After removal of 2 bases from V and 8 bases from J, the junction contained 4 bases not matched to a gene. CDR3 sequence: CASSLRTGVDIQYF. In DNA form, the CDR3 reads TGTGCCAGCAGTTTAAGGACAGGGGTTGACATTCAGTACTTC.

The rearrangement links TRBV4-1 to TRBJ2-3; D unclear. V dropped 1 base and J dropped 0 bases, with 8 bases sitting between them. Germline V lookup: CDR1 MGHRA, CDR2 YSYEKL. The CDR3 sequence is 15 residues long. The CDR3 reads CASSQVAVSTDTQYF. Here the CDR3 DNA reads TGCGCCAGCAGCCAAGTGGCAGTTAGCACAGATACGCAGTATTTT.

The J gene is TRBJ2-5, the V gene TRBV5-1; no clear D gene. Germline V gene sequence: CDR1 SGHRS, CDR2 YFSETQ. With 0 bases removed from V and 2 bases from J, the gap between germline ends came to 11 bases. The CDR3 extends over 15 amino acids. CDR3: CASSLGLFTQETQYF. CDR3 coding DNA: TGCGCCAGCAGCTTGGGGCTGTTCACACAAGAGACCCAGTACTTC.

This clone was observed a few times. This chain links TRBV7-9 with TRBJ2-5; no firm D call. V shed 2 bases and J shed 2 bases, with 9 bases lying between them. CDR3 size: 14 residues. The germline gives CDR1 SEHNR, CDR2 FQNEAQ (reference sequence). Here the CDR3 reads CASSLSSRQETQYF. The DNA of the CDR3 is TGTGCCAGCAGCTTAAGTTCCAGACAAGAGACCCAGTACTTC.

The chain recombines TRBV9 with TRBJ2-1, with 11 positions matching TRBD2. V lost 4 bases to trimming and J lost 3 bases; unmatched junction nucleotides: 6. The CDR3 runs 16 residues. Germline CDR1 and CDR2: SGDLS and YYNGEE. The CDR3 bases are TGTGCCAGCAGCTTGACCGGGACTAGCGGCTACAATGAGCAGTTCTTC. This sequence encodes CASSLTGTSGYNEQFF.

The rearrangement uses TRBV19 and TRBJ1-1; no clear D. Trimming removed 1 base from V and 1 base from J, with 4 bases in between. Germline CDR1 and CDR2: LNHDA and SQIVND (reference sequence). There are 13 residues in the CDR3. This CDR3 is CASSIVQNTEAFF. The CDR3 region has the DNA TGTGCCAGTAGTATAGTACAGAACACTGAAGCTTTCTTT.

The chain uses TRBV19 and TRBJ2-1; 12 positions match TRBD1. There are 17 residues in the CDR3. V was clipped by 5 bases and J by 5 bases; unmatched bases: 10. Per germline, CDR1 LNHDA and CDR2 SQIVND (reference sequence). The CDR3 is CASSASLRDRGHNEQFF. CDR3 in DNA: TGTGCCAGTAGTGCATCTCTCCGGGACAGGGGGCACAATGAGCAGTTCTTC. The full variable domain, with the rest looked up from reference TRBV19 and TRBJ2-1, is DGGITQSPKYLFRKEGQNVTLSCEQNLNHDAMYWYRQDPGQGLRLIYYSQIVNDFQKGDIAEGYSVSREKKESFPLTVTSAQKNPTAFYLCASSASLRDRGHNEQFFGPGTRLTVL.

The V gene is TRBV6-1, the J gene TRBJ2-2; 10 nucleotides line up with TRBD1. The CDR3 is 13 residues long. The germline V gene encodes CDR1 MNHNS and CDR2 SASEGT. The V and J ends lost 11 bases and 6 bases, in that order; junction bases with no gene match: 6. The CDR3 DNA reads TGTGCCGGGACAGGGGTAATCGCCGGGGAGCTGTTTTTT. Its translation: CAGTGVIAGELFF.

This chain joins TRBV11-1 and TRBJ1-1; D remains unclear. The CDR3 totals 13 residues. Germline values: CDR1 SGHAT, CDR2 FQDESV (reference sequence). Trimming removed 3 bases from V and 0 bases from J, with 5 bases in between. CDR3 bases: TGTGCCAGCAGCTTGTCAATGAACACTGAAGCTTTCTTT. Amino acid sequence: CASSLSMNTEAFF.

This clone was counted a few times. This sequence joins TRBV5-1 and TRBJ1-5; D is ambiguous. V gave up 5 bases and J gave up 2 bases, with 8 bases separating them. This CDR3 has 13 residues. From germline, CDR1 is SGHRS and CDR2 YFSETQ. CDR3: CASSERGNQPQHF. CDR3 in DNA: TGCGCCAGCAGTGAAAGGGGCAATCAGCCCCAGCATTTT.

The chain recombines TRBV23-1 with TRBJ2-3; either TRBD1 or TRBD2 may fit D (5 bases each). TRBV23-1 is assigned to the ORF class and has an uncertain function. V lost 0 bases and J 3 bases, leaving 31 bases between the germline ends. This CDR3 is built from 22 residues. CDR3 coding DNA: TGCGCCAGCAGTCAATCTGAGAGGGTGAGGGGAATCCTTCTTCTACCTACAGATACGCAGTATTTT. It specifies CASSQSERVRGILLLPTDTQYF.

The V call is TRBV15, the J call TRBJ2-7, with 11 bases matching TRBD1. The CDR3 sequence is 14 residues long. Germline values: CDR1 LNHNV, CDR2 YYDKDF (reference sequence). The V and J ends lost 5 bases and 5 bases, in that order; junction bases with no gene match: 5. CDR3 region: CATSPGQGVHEQYF. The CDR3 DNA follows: TGTGCCACCAGCCCGGGACAGGGGGTACACGAGCAGTACTTC.

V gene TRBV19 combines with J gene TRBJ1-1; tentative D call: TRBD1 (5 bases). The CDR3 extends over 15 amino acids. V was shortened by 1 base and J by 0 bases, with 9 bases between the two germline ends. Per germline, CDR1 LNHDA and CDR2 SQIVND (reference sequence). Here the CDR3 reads CASSIGGLMNTEAFF. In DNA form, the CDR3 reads TGTGCCAGTAGTATAGGGGGACTCATGAACACTGAAGCTTTCTTT.

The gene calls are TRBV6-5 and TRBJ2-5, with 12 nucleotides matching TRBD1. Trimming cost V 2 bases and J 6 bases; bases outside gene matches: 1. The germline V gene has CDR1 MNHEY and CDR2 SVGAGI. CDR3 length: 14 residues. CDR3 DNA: TGTGCCAGCAGTTACGGGACAGGGGGCCAGACCCAGTACTTC. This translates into CASSYGTGGQTQYF.

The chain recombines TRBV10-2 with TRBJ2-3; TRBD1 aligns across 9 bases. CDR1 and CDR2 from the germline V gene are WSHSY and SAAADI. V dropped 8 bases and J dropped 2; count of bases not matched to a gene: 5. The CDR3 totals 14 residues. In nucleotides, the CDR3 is TGCGCCAGCCTCCGGGACAGGGACACAGATACGCAGTATTTT. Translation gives CASLRDRDTDTQYF.

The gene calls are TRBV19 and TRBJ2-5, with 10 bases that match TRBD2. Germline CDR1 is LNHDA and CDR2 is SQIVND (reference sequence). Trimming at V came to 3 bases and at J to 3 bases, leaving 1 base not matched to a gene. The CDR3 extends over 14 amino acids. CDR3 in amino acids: CASSMLAGEETQYF. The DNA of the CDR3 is TGTGCCAGTAGTATGCTAGCGGGAGAAGAGACCCAGTACTTC.